This TCR beta chain was sequenced during a study of blood T cell repertoires in COVID-19. The repertoire was sequenced with immunoSEQ multiplex PCR; TCRdb's copy has only in-frame clones and lacks some. The repertoire holds 310,000 or so clones, with around 91% as singletons. Trimming stripped 6 bases from V and 2 bases from J, with 14 bases between. Per germline, CDR1 MNHEY and CDR2 SMNVEV (reference sequence). The CDR3 runs 14 residues. Sequencing was performed on PBMCs or T cells enriched from blood (not recorded which). This clonotype was sampled from a woman between 18 and 29 years old with acute COVID-19. The V call is TRBV27, the J call TRBJ2-7; D is possibly TRBD1 (5 bases). The CDR3, as DNA: TGTGCCAGCAGCTCAGACAGAATGGCCTACGAGCAGTACTTC. Translating gives CASSSDRMAYEQYF.